The clone carrying this T cell receptor beta chain was observed at least ten times. What it binds is unknown. This record belongs to a study of T-cell memory formation after mild COVID-19. CDR3 length: 12 amino acids. V lost 5 bases to trimming and J lost 3 bases, with 5 bases between them. After 5'RACE with constant-segment primers, TCR alpha and TCR beta cDNA libraries carrying sample barcodes and UMIs were obtained. One entry per CDR3 protein results from TCRdb running MiXCR on the 5' RACE reads. This table has approximately 290,000 distinct CDR3 sequences, roughly 8.2% appearing once. Findings of the study overall: Cross-reactive memory appears to have joined, as suggested by some responding clones showing up in pre-infection memory.

The sample was PBMCs or a T cell subset sorted from them (not recorded which). The TCR originated in a man aged 18-30 years who had mild COVID-19 (a few samples of this study predate the infection). Cell type and time point are not known. This chain links TRBV12-3 or TRBV12-4 with TRBJ1-5; D gene uncertain. The CDR3 DNA is TGTGCCAGCAGTCCTTACAATCAGCCCCAGCATTTT. This sequence encodes CASSPYNQPQHF.